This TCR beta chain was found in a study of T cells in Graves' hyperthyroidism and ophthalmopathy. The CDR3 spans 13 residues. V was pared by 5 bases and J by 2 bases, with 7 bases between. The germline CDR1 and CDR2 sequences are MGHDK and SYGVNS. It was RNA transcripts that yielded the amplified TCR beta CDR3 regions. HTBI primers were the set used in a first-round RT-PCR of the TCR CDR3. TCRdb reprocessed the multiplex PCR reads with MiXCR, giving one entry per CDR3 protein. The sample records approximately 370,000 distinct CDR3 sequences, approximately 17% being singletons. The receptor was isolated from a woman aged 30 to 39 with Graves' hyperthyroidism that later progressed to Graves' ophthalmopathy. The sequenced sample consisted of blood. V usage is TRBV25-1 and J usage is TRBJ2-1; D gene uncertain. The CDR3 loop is CASSRLAYNEQFF. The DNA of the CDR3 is TGTGCCAGCAGTAGGCTGGCCTACAATGAGCAGTTCTTC.